The next 20 T cell receptor beta chains were all read from a single sample in a study of OX40 agonist ivuxolimab in advanced cancers. Using immunoSEQ multiplex PCR, the repertoire was profiled, and TCRdb retains in-frame clones only, with some absent. The sample has some 99,000 clones; 94% are singletons. The specimen was CD4+ or CD8+ T cells sorted from blood, collected in a trial of the OX40 agonist ivuxolimab. These receptors were collected from an adult with an advanced solid tumor such as melanoma, head and neck, liver or kidney cancer.

The chain couples TRBV7-2 to TRBJ2-3, with TRBD2 matching over 8 bases. The V gene end was trimmed by 7 bases and the J gene end by 10 bases; junction bases not matched to a gene: 16. CDR1 SGHTA and CDR2 FQGNSA come from the germline V gene. The CDR3 is made up of 15 amino acids. The CDR3 DNA reads as TGTGCCAGCACCGACGGGACACAAAAGCGGGGGCCGCAGTATTTT. Translated: CASTDGTQKRGPQYF. The full variable domain, with the rest looked up from reference TRBV7-2 and TRBJ2-3, is GAGVSQSPSNKVTEKGKDVELRCDPISGHTALYWYRQSLGQGLEFLIYFQGNSAPDKSGLPSDRFSAERTGGSVSTLTIQRTQQEDSAVYLCASTDGTQKRGPQYFGPGTRLTVL.

V gene TRBV15 combines with J gene TRBJ1-5; 8 bases align to TRBD1. After removal of 6 bases from V and 6 bases from J, the junction contained 13 bases not matched to a gene. From germline, CDR1 is LNHNV and CDR2 YYDKDF (reference sequence). The CDR3 runs 16 residues. The CDR3 DNA follows: TGTGCCACCAGGGGGGCCGGGACAGGTAGGGCTCAGCCCCAGCATTTT. Translating gives CATRGAGTGRAQPQHF. The full variable domain, in which reference TRBV15 and TRBJ1-5 provide the parts outside the CDR3, is DAMVIQNPRYQVTQFGKPVTLSCSQTLNHNVMYWYQQKSSQAPKLLFHYYDKDFNNEADTPDNFQSRRPNTSFCFLDIRSPGLGDTAMYLCATRGAGTGRAQPQHFGDGTRLSIL.

This chain connects TRBV21-1 to TRBJ2-5; TRBD1 is the table's D call, not checked against the DNA. TRBV21-1 is termed a pseudogene. CDR3 length: 17 amino acids. The CDR3 protein is CASSKPPPGQGVETQYF. CDR3 DNA sequence: TGTGCCAGCAGCAAACCACCACCGGGACAGGGCGTTGAGACCCAGTACTTC.

The chain links TRBV7-2 to TRBJ2-3, with D tentatively TRBD1 (6 bases). V was trimmed by 5 bases and J by 1 base, leaving 19 bases between them. The germline V gene has CDR1 SGHTA and CDR2 FQGNSA. The length of the CDR3 is 17 residues. Written as DNA, the CDR3 is TGTGCCAGCAGCCAAGCCAAATACAGGGACCGCACAGATACGCAGTATTTT. Its translation is CASSQAKYRDRTDTQYF. The whole variable domain, filled in from reference TRBV7-2 and TRBJ2-3, reads GAGVSQSPSNKVTEKGKDVELRCDPISGHTALYWYRQSLGQGLEFLIYFQGNSAPDKSGLPSDRFSAERTGGSVSTLTIQRTQQEDSAVYLCASSQAKYRDRTDTQYFGPGTRLTVL.

V is TRBV19 and J is TRBJ2-5; D perhaps matches TRBD2 (6 bases). This CDR3 spans 13 amino acids. Trimming shortened V by 10 bases and J by 7 bases, and 19 bases separated the two germline ends. The V gene's germline CDR1 is LNHDA and CDR2 SQIVND (reference sequence). CDR3 in DNA: TGTGCCACGGAGAGGGGACCCGGGGGGACCCAGTACTTC. It specifies CATERGPGGTQYF.

The chain carries TRBV6-5 and TRBJ1-2, with 7 bases lining up with TRBD1. Germline V gene data show CDR1 as MNHEY and CDR2 as SVGAGI. The CDR3 runs 16 residues. Losses at the gene ends were 6 bases for V and 4 bases for J; bases not matched to a gene: 14. Here the CDR3 DNA reads TGTGCCAGCAGCTACGAGGGGACAGCGTCCTTCTATGGCTACACCTTC. Its protein is CASSYEGTASFYGYTF.

The V call is TRBV4-2, the J call TRBJ2-3, with D unclear. Trimming shortened V by 0 bases and J by 5 bases, and 6 bases separated the two germline ends. The germline V gene encodes CDR1 LGHNA and CDR2 YNFKEQ. The CDR3 loop spans 13 amino acids. The CDR3 DNA reads TGTGCCAGCAGCCAAGATGCCGGAGATACGCAGTATTTT. Translating gives CASSQDAGDTQYF.

The V gene is TRBV19, the J gene TRBJ2-1; tentatively, D is TRBD2 (5 bases). The CDR3 loop spans 14 amino acids. Germline V gene sequence: CDR1 LNHDA, CDR2 SQIVND (reference sequence). Trimming took 1 base from V and 5 from J, leaving 9 bases between them. The DNA for the CDR3 is TGTGCCAGTAGTATAGGTCTAGCCAACAATGAGCAGTTCTTC. Protein product: CASSIGLANNEQFF.

V usage is TRBV18 and J usage is TRBJ1-5, with D uncertain. The length of the CDR3 is 16 residues. With 3 bases removed from V and 9 bases from J, the gap between germline ends came to 21 bases. Germline V CDR1 and CDR2: KGHSH, LQKENI. In nucleotides, the CDR3 is TGTGCCAGCTCACCCTCGACCGGGGAAGGGATCACGCCCCAGCATTTT. Residues: CASSPSTGEGITPQHF.

This chain connects TRBV6-5 to TRBJ2-7; TRBD2 agrees at 11 bases. The CDR3 extends over 15 amino acids. With 6 bases clipped from V and 0 bases from J, the junction kept 4 bases outside the gene matches. Germline V lookup: CDR1 MNHEY, CDR2 SVGAGI. This chain's CDR3 is CASRSGLAGSYEQYF. DNA for the CDR3: TGTGCCAGCAGAAGCGGACTAGCGGGCTCCTACGAGCAGTACTTC.

V gene TRBV4-1 combines with J gene TRBJ2-2, with D maybe TRBD2 (7 bases). V was pared by 3 bases and J by 4 bases, with 15 bases between. The CDR3 contains 16 residues. Germline loops: CDR1 MGHRA, CDR2 YSYEKL. The CDR3 nucleotides are TGCGCCAGCAGCCAGGGCGGGGGCCAATTCACCGGGGAGCTGTTTTTT. Protein: CASSQGGGQFTGELFF.

The chain has TRBV5-8 and TRBJ1-2, with D hard to call. The ends were cut back, 4 bases at V and 8 bases at J, with 18 bases in the middle. The CDR3 runs to 14 residues. Germline values: CDR1 SGHTS, CDR2 YDEGEE. CDR3 nucleotides: TGTGCCAGCAGCGGAATGGGCAGAGAGAGGGGCTACACCTTC. It yields the protein CASSGMGRERGYTF.

The rearrangement links TRBV19 to TRBJ1-1; D is unresolved. CDR1 LNHDA and CDR2 SQIVND come from the germline V gene (reference sequence). Deletions cut 8 bases from V and 8 bases from J, with 9 bases between. This CDR3 has 10 residues. The chain's CDR3 is CASFYVEAFF. The DNA for the CDR3 is TGTGCCAGTTTCTATGTGGAAGCTTTCTTT.

This clone was counted once. The chain combines TRBV6-1 with TRBJ2-5; 8 bases agree with TRBD2. V was pared by 7 bases and J by 0 bases, with 1 base of the junction left unmatched. Germline CDR1 MNHNS, CDR2 SASEGT. The CDR3 is made up of 13 amino acids. The CDR3 here is CASKAGDQETQYF. CDR3 sequence (DNA): TGTGCCAGCAAAGCGGGAGACCAAGAGACCCAGTACTTC.

This chain joins TRBV7-9 and TRBJ2-5; TRBD2 matches at 9 bases. This CDR3 is 17 amino acids long. CDR1 and CDR2 from the germline V gene are SEHNR and FQNEAQ (reference sequence). J gave up 4 bases and V 4 bases, and 13 bases lay outside the gene matches. DNA for the CDR3: TGTGCCAGCAGCTCCAAGTGGGGTAGCGGGGGAGGAGAGACCCAGTACTTC. Translation gives CASSSKWGSGGGETQYF.

The gene calls are TRBV18 and TRBJ2-3; D remains unclear. This CDR3 region has 14 residues. Trimming took off 5 bases at V and 1 base at J, with 10 bases between the two ends. Germline CDR1 reads KGHSH; CDR2 reads LQKENI. This CDR3 is CASSAPLGTDTQYF. The CDR3 bases are TGTGCCAGCTCAGCCCCTCTTGGCACAGATACGCAGTATTTT. Variable domain in full (rest from reference TRBV18 and TRBJ2-3): NAGVMQNPRHLVRRRGQEARLRCSPMKGHSHVYWYRQLPEEGLKFMVYLQKENIIDESGMPKERFSAEFPKEGPSILRIQQVVRGDSAAYFCASSAPLGTDTQYFGPGTRLTVL.

This chain connects TRBV27 to TRBJ2-5; D unclear. CDR1 and CDR2 (germline): MNHEY, SMNVEV (reference sequence). The CDR3 length is 14 residues. V lost 4 bases, J lost 1 base, and 10 bases lay in between. As DNA, the CDR3 is TGTGCCAGCAGTTCCTACGTGACCCAAGAGACCCAGTACTTC. It codes for CASSSYVTQETQYF.

This clone turned up a few times. The V and J genes are TRBV6-5 and TRBJ2-5; 8 nucleotides line up with TRBD1. This CDR3 region has 14 residues. Germline trimming cut 11 bases from V and 4 bases from J; bases unmatched to any gene: 12. The V gene's germline CDR1 is MNHEY and CDR2 SVGAGI. The CDR3 DNA reads TGTGCCGCCAGAGACAGGGGCAGGACAGAGACCCAGTACTTC. Residues: CAARDRGRTETQYF.

The rearrangement links TRBV4-3 to TRBJ2-7; 8 bases map to TRBD2. J gave up 6 bases and V 4 bases, and 11 bases lay outside the gene matches. CDR3 length: 15 amino acids. CDR1 is LGHNA, CDR2 YSLEER, per germline. The CDR3 loop is CASSLGGGRMVEQYF. The CDR3 DNA reads TGCGCCAGCAGCCTTGGCGGGGGGCGCATGGTCGAGCAGTACTTC.

This chain uses TRBV12-5 with TRBJ1-6, with TRBD1 matching over 11 bases. The trim removed 7 bases at V and 10 bases at J, leaving 9 bases unmatched. Germline CDR1 and CDR2: LGHNT and FRNRAP. This CDR3 has 15 amino acids. CDR3: CASDRDRGNPSPLHF. The CDR3 coding sequence is TGTGCTAGTGATCGGGACAGGGGGAATCCGTCACCCCTCCACTTT. Filled out from reference TRBV12-5 and TRBJ1-6, the complete variable domain reads DARVTQTPRHKVTEMGQEVTMRCQPILGHNTVFWYRQTMMQGLELLAYFRNRAPLDDSGMPKDRFSAEMPDATLATLKIQPSEPRDSAVYFCASDRDRGNPSPLHFGNGTRLTVT.